Listed below are T cell receptor beta chains from one sample, sequenced in a study of CD8 T cells in ankylosing spondylitis. TCRdb used MiXCR to reprocess the 5' RACE reads, holding one entry per CDR3 protein. The sample has about 360,000 distinct CDR3 sequences, approximately 22% seen once. Specimen: blood, either unsorted or a sorted T cell fraction (not recorded which). These receptors all come from a male donor with ankylosing spondylitis or in good health (not recorded which). Both conserved end residues are part of each CDR3. Each record gives: clone size, V gene, J gene, D gene, CDR3 protein, CDR3 DNA. A D gene is named only where the DNA matches it firmly. Some rows mark clone size as missing; the rest say once, few, many or name a class of expanded clone.

size: few; V: TRBV6-1; J: TRBJ2-7; D: .; CDR3: CASSFDSFGYEQYF; DNA: TGTGCCAGCAGCTTCGACAGTTTTGGGTACGAGCAGTACTTC
size: .; V: TRBV5-1; J: TRBJ2-1; D: TRBD1; CDR3: CASSQTGRGLSNEQFF; DNA: TGCGCCAGCAGCCAAACTGGCAGGGGGCTTAGCAATGAGCAGTTCTTC
size: .; V: TRBV28; J: TRBJ2-7; D: .; CDR3: CASWPLSGLDEQYF; DNA: TGTGCCAGCTGGCCCTTATCGGGGCTCGACGAGCAGTACTTC
size: few; V: TRBV29-1; J: TRBJ2-7; D: .; CDR3: CSVTEGAFGEQYF; DNA: TGCAGCGTTACCGAAGGGGCCTTCGGCGAGCAGTACTTC
size: few; V: TRBV7-9; J: TRBJ2-3; D: .; CDR3: CASSAPYTVAQYF; DNA: TGTGCCAGCAGCGCCCCCTATACGGTGGCGCAGTATTTT
size: few; V: TRBV5-1; J: TRBJ1-2; D: .; CDR3: CASSLGAGYTF; DNA: TGCGCCAGCAGCTTGGGGGCCGGCTACACCTTC
size: .; V: TRBV2; J: TRBJ2-7; D: .; CDR3: CASSEAGQRYEQYF; DNA: TGTGCCAGCAGTGAGGCGGGACAGCGCTACGAGCAGTACTTC
size: many; V: TRBV28; J: TRBJ2-1; D: .; CDR3: CASSLSNEQFF; DNA: TGTGCCAGCAGTTTGTCCAATGAGCAGTTCTTC
size: .; V: TRBV20-1; J: TRBJ2-5; D: TRBD2; CDR3: CSADGGGSKETQYF; DNA: TGCAGTGCAGATGGGGGGGGGAGCAAAGAGACCCAGTACTTC
size: few; V: TRBV3-1; J: TRBJ2-3; D: .; CDR3: CASSPILGPEGTDTQYF; DNA: TGTGCCAGCAGCCCCATTCTCGGACCTGAGGGCACAGATACGCAGTATTTT
size: .; V: TRBV12-3/TRBV12-4; J: TRBJ1-1; D: TRBD1; CDR3: CASSLTGEAGTEAFF; DNA: TGTGCCAGCAGTTTAACAGGGGAAGCGGGGACTGAAGCTTTCTTT
size: .; V: TRBV11-2; J: TRBJ2-5; D: TRBD1; CDR3: CASSTWDRGHQETQYF; DNA: TGTGCCAGCAGCACATGGGACAGGGGGCACCAAGAGACCCAGTACTTC
size: .; V: TRBV29-1; J: TRBJ2-7; D: TRBD1; CDR3: CSVTGQGEYEQYF; DNA: TGCAGCGTGACGGGACAGGGAGAGTACGAGCAGTACTTC
size: .; V: TRBV4-1; J: TRBJ2-1; D: .; CDR3: CASSHTDAGAPHRNEQFF; DNA: TGCGCCAGCAGCCATACAGATGCGGGGGCCCCGCATCGCAATGAGCAGTTCTTC
size: .; V: TRBV15; J: TRBJ2-5; D: TRBD2; CDR3: CATSSRVFTGTTKTQYF; DNA: TGTGCCACCAGCTCCCGAGTCTTTACCGGGACTACGAAGACCCAGTACTTC
size: few; V: TRBV30; J: TRBJ1-1; D: .; CDR3: CAWSAQGGYTEAFF; DNA: TGTGCCTGGAGTGCACAGGGAGGATACACTGAAGCTTTCTTT
size: .; V: TRBV7-9; J: TRBJ2-1; D: TRBD2; CDR3: CASSLLRGGSNEQFF; DNA: TGTGCCAGCAGCTTATTACGGGGGGGGTCTAATGAGCAGTTCTTC
size: .; V: TRBV7-9; J: TRBJ2-2; D: .; CDR3: CASSLGAGVLTGELFF; DNA: TGTGCCAGCAGCTTAGGTGCGGGTGTTCTCACCGGGGAGCTGTTTTTT
size: .; V: TRBV3-1; J: TRBJ1-1; D: .; CDR3: CASSHGAILGF; DNA: TGTGCCAGCAGCCATGGCGCCATACTGGGATTT
size: .; V: TRBV4-1; J: TRBJ2-7; D: .; CDR3: CASSPGTQLSYEQYF; DNA: TGCGCCAGCAGCCCCGGGACACAACTATCCTACGAGCAGTACTTC
size: many; V: TRBV5-5; J: TRBJ2-5; D: .; CDR3: CASSLDETQYF; DNA: TGTGCCAGCAGCTTAGACGAGACCCAGTACTTC
size: .; V: TRBV24-1; J: TRBJ2-7; D: .; CDR3: CATRGEGSNEQYF; DNA: TGTGCCACCAGGGGGGAAGGGTCCAACGAGCAGTACTTC
size: many; V: TRBV12-3/TRBV12-4; J: TRBJ1-4; D: .; CDR3: CASSFGGPNEKLFF; DNA: TGTGCCAGCAGTTTTGGGGGACCTAATGAAAAACTGTTTTTT
size: .; V: TRBV5-1; J: TRBJ1-1; D: .; CDR3: CASSLWGPNTEAFF; DNA: TGCGCCAGCAGCTTGTGGGGTCCGAACACTGAAGCTTTCTTT
size: few; V: TRBV28; J: TRBJ2-1; D: TRBD1; CDR3: CASSLGTGANEQFF; DNA: TGTGCCAGCAGTTTGGGGACAGGGGCCAATGAGCAGTTCTTC
size: few; V: TRBV7-8; J: TRBJ2-5; D: TRBD1; CDR3: CASSLLSPGQPPETQYF; DNA: TGTGCCAGCAGCCTACTATCGCCGGGACAGCCCCCCGAGACCCAGTACTTC